The clone carrying this T cell receptor (beta chain) was observed a few times. Its antigen is not known. This specimen comes from a study of Graves' ophthalmopathy and Graves' hyperthyroidism. Study-wide points: Classification of ophthalmopathy versus stable hyperthyroidism by a 13-signature model yielded 85% to 90% sensitivity and 65% to 83% specificity. Thyroid clonotypes that were expanded above 0.001 frequency mostly also appeared in blood.

Hyperthyroidism cases were recent diagnoses of under 2 months' duration in people aged 18 to 65. If patients had other autoimmune diseases, uncontrolled infections, pregnancy or lactation, they were excluded. RNA transcripts provided the template for amplifying TCR beta CDR3 regions. Second-round multiplex PCR came after first-round RT-PCR with HTBI primers. TCRdb recomputed calls from the multiplex PCR reads with MiXCR, one row per CDR3 protein. The data show around 1,000,000 distinct CDR3 sequences, with 35% to 45% seen just once and roughly 10% held by the top ten. The clonotype comes from an adult man with Graves' hyperthyroidism. The sequenced sample was peripheral blood or thyroid tissue (not recorded which).

In nucleotides, the CDR3 is TGTGCCAGCAGTTCCCTCAGGGGGGGTGTTCAGAGAACTGAAGCTTTCTTT. It is translated as CASSSLRGGVQRTEAFF. The chain combines TRBV6-5 with TRBJ1-1, with 7 bases fitting TRBD1. This CDR3 comprises 17 residues. Germline V gene data show CDR1 as MNHEY and CDR2 as SVGAGI. V was clipped by 4 bases and J by 5 bases; unmatched bases: 16.